The present TCR beta chain was sequenced within a study of vaccination effects on CD4 cells after COVID-19. A note on this clone: Antigen specificity is unknown.

Sequencing in the ViraFEST assay came after antigen-specific CD4+ T cells had been expanded with viral peptide pools, which were used to stimulate PBMC. Subsequent to a culture period of about ten days, CD4+ T cells were isolated. A positive SARS-CoV-2 PCR test fell between March and December 2020. Sequencing was performed with immunoSEQ multiplex PCR; in TCRdb, only in-frame clones are kept and a portion is missing. This sample carries 20,000 to 30,000 clones, about 77% of them seen once, and the ten largest clones take around 21%. Germline values: CDR1 SGHTA, CDR2 FQGNSA. V lost 5 bases and J 8 bases, leaving 16 bases between the germline ends. The CDR3 sequence is 15 residues long.

Sample: CD4+ T cells from PBMCs cultured with HCoV-NL63 spike peptides, taken before COVID-19 vaccination. The chain combines TRBV7-2 with TRBJ1-6, with a weak D call TRBD1 (5 bases). The TCR sequence derives from a human donor who had a prior SARS-CoV-2 infection. The CDR3 reads CASSPRGNEYSPLHF. The CDR3 nucleotides are TGTGCCAGCAGCCCCCGGGGCAACGAGTATTCACCCCTCCACTTT.